Detailed here is one TCR beta chain. Its antigen is still unknown. The data derive from a study of blood T cells in healthy people across ages. Study findings and constraints: Researchers deemed the diversity estimates from one million T cells underestimates. The study could not conclusively compare naive and antigen-experienced cells, given its unsorted PBMCs.

With a J-beta primer mix and a sample-barcoded 5' primer, a second PCR ran about 6 to 11 cycles. TCRdb used MiXCR to reprocess the 5' RACE reads, holding one entry per CDR3 protein. The sample contains about 1.6 million distinct CDR3 sequences, approximately 32% of which appear only once. A minimum of 7 million PBMCs was isolated per sample. V shed 0 bases, J shed 1 base, and the junction held 6 bases outside the gene matches. From germline, CDR1 is DFQATT and CDR2 SNEGSKA (reference sequence). CDR3 length equals 15 residues. This chain links TRBV20-1 with TRBJ2-7; 7 positions agree with TRBD2. The sample taken for sequencing was blood. This receptor was obtained from a woman aged 25 to 45 in good health. The CDR3 region is CSAREGGEGSYEQYF. The CDR3 nucleotides read TGCAGTGCTAGAGAGGGAGGGGAGGGGTCCTACGAGCAGTACTTC.